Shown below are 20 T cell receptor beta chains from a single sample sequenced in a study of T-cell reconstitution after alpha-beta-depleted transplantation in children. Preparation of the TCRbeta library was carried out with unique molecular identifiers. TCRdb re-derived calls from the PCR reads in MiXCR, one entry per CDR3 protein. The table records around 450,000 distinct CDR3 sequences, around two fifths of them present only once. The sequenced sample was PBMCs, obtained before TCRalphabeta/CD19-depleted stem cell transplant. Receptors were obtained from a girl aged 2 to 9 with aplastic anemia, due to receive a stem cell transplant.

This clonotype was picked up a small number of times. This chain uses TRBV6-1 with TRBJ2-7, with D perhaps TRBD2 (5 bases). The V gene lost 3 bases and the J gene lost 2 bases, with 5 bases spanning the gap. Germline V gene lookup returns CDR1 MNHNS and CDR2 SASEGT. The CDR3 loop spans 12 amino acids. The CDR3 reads CASSDGTYEQYF. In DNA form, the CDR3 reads TGTGCCAGCAGTGACGGGACCTACGAGCAGTACTTC.

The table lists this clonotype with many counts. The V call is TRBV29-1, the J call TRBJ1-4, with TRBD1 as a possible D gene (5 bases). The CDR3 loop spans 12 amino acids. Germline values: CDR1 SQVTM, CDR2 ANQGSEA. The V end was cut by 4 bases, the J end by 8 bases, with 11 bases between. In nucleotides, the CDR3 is TGCAGCGTTGGCCAGGGACGGGAAAAACTGTTTTTT. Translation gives CSVGQGREKLFF.

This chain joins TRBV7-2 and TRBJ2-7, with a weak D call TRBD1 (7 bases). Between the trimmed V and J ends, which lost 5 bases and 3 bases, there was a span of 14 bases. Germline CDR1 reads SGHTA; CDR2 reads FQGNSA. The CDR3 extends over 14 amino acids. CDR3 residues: CASSPAGGHYEQYF. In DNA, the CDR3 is TGTGCCAGCAGCCCCGCAGGGGGGCACTACGAGCAGTACTTC.

Here the CDR3 DNA reads TGCGCCAGCAGCTTGGATTTAGCGCTGCAGTACTTC. This gives the protein CASSLDLALQYF. V gene TRBV5-1 combines with J gene TRBJ2-7, with D possibly TRBD2 on 5 matching bases. The germline V and J ends were trimmed by 0 bases and 9 bases, with 10 bases remaining between them. The CDR3 contains 12 residues. Looked up from germline, CDR1 is SGHRS and CDR2 is YFSETQ. Drawing the rest from reference TRBV5-1 and TRBJ2-7, the complete variable domain is KAGVTQTPRYLIKTRGQQVTLSCSPISGHRSVSWYQQTPGQGLQFLFEYFSETQRNKGNFPGRFSGRQFSNSRSEMNVSTLELGDSALYLCASSLDLALQYFGPGTRLTVT.

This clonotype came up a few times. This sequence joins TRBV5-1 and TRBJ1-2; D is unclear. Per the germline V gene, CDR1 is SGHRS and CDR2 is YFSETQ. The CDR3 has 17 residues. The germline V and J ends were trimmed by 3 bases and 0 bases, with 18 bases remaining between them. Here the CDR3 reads CASSSSKGPTSNYGYTF. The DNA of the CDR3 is TGCGCCAGCAGCTCATCTAAAGGACCTACTTCTAACTATGGCTACACCTTC.

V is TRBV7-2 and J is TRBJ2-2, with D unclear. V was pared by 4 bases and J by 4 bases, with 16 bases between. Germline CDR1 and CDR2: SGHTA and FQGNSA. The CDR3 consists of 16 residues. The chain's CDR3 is CASSSYLRAATGELFF. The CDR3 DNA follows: TGTGCCAGCAGCTCCTATTTACGGGCTGCCACCGGGGAGCTGTTTTTT.

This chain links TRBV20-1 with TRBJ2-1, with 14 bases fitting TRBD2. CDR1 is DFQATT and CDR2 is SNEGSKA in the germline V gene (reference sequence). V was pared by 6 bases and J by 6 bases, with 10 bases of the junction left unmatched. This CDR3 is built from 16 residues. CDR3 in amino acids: CSAPRLAGGGGNEQFF. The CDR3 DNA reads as TGCAGTGCCCCCCGACTAGCGGGAGGGGGGGGCAATGAGCAGTTCTTC.

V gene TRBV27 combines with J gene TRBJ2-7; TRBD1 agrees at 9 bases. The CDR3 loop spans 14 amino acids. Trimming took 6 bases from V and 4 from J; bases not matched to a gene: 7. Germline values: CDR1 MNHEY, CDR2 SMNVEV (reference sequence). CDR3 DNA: TGTGCCAGCAGCTACGGGACAGGGCAATACGAGCAGTACTTC. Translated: CASSYGTGQYEQYF.

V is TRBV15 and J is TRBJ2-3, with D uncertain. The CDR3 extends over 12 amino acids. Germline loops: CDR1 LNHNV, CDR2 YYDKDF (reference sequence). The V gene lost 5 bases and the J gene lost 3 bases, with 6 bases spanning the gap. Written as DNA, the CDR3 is TGTGCCACCAGCTGGGGTACAGATACGCAGTATTTT. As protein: CATSWGTDTQYF.

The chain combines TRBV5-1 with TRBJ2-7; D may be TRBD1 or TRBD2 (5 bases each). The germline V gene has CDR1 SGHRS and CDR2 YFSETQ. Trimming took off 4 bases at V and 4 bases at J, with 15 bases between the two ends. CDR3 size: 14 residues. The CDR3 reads CASSLGDQVYEQYF. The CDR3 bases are TGCGCCAGCAGCCTGGGGGACCAAGTTTACGAGCAGTACTTC.

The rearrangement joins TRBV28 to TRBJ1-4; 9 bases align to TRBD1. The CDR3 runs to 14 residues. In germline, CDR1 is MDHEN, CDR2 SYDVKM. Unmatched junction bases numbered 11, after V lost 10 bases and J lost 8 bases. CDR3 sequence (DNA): TGTGCCATCGCCTCCGGGACAGGGATGGAAAAACTGTTTTTT. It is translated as CAIASGTGMEKLFF.

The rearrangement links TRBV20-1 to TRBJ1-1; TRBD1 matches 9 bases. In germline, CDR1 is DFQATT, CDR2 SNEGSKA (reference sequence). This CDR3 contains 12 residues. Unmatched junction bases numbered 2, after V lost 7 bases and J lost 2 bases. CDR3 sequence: CSVTGGNTEAFF. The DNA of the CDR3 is TGCAGTGTTACAGGGGGCAACACTGAAGCTTTCTTT.

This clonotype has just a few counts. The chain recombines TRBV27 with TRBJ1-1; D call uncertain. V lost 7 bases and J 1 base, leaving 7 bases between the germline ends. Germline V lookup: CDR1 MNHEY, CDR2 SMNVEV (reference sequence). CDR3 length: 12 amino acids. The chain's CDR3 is CASNSGNTEAFF. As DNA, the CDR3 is TGTGCCAGCAATTCAGGGAACACTGAAGCTTTCTTT.

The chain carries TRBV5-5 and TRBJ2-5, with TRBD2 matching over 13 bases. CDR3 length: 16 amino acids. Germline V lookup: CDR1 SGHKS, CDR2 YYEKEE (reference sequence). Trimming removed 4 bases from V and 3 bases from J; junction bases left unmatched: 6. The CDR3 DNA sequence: TGTGCCAGCAGCCTACAAGGACTAGCGGGAGAAGAGACCCAGTACTTC. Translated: CASSLQGLAGEETQYF.

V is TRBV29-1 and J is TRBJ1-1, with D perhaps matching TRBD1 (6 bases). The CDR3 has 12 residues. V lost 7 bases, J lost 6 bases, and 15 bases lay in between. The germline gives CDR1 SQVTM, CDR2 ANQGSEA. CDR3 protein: CSGKGQGPEAFF. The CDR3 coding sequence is TGCAGCGGCAAAGGTCAGGGGCCTGAAGCTTTCTTT.

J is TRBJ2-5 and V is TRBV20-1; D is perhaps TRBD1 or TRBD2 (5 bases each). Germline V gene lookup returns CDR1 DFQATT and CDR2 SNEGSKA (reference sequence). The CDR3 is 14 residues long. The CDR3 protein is CSARKGLAPETQYF. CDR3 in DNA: TGCAGCGCTCGAAAGGGGCTAGCCCCAGAGACCCAGTACTTC.

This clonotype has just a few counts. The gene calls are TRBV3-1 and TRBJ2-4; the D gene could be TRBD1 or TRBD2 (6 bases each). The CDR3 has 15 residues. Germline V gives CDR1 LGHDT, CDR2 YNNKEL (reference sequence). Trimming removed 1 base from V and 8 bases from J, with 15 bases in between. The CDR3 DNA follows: TGTGCCAGCAGCCAAGTATTGGGGGGCTTGGACATTCAGTACTTC. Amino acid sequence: CASSQVLGGLDIQYF.

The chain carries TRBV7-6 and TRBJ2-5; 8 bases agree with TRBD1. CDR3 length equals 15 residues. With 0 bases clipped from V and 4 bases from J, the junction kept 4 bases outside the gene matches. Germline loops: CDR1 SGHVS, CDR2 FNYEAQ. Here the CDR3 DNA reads TGTGCCAGCAGCTTAGCGGCAGGGGGCGCAGAGACCCAGTACTTC. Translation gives CASSLAAGGAETQYF. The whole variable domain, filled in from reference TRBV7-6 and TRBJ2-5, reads GAGVSQSPRYKVTKRGQDVALRCDPISGHVSLYWYRQALGQGPEFLTYFNYEAQQDKSGLPNDRFSAERPEGSISTLTIQRTEQRDSAMYRCASSLAAGGAETQYFGPGTRLLVL.

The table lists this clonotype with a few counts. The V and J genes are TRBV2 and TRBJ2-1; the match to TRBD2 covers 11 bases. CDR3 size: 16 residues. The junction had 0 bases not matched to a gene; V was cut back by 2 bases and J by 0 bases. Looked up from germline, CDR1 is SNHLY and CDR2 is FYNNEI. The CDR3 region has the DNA TGTGCCAGCAGTGAAACTAGCGGGAGCTCCTACAATGAGCAGTTCTTC. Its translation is CASSETSGSSYNEQFF.

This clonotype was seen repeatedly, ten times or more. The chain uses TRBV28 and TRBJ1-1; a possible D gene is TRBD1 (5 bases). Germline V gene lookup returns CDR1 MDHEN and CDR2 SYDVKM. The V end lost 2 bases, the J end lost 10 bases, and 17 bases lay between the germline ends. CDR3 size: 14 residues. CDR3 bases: TGTGCCAGCAGTTTAGTTAGTCCAGGGCTAGGAGCTTTCTTT. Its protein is CASSLVSPGLGAFF.